The clone carrying this TCR beta chain was seen a few times. The antigen is unknown. V lost 4 bases and J 4 bases, leaving 14 bases between the germline ends. Germline values: CDR1 GTSNPN, CDR2 SVGIG (reference sequence). This CDR3 contains 15 residues. PCR involved 60 Vbeta and 13 Jbeta primers. The assay was immunoSEQ multiplex PCR, and TCRdb's table has in-frame clones only and misses some. The repertoire has approximately 110,000 clones, 74% of them found once; the top ten carry roughly 4%. The sample belongs to a study of cytomegalovirus exposure and HLA in healthy donors. Regarding the study as a whole: No immune exposure information besides CMV serostatus was available.

The receptor was derived from a woman aged 45-65 years in good health and CMV-seropositive. The chain joins TRBV30 to TRBJ1-6; TRBD1 might be the D (5 bases). The sample taken for sequencing was PBMCs. The CDR3 spells CAWTHKGTYNSPLHF. For the CDR3, the DNA is TGTGCCTGGACCCACAAAGGGACTTATAATTCACCCCTCCACTTT.